The clone carrying this T cell receptor (beta chain) was seen ten or more times. These data are taken from a study of regulatory T cells in long-lasting Graves disease. Assembly of TCR beta libraries relied on iRepertoire HTBI primers together with Arm-PCR of CDR3 regions. TCRdb called the multiplex PCR reads again in MiXCR, with one record for every CDR3 protein. The table lists 300,000 to 400,000 distinct CDR3 sequences, over 15% of them singletons, with just under 30% in the top ten. As to time point: newly diagnosed GD, antithyroid drugs for less than 3 months. RNA isolated from PBMCs was used to make the TCR library. The same sample was also studied in work on T cells in Graves' hyperthyroidism and ophthalmopathy.

This clonotype was sampled from a man between 40 and 49 years old with Graves disease. The sequencing used peripheral blood mononuclear cells (PBMCs), collected at new diagnosis, from a patient treated with antithyroid drugs.

CDR3 DNA sequence: TGTGCCAGCAGAGGATCCGGGAGGTACGACGAGCAGTACTTC. Translating gives CASRGSGRYDEQYF. This chain uses TRBV6-1 with TRBJ2-7, with 7 positions matching TRBD2. Trimming at V came to 6 bases and at J to 5 bases, leaving 10 bases not matched to a gene. The CDR3 spans 14 residues. Germline CDR1 is MNHNS and CDR2 is SASEGT.